This T cell receptor beta chain stems from a study of OX40 agonist ivuxolimab in advanced cancers. Study-wide results and caveats: Determination of antigen specificity was not performed for the expanded peripheral T cells. Within 6 weeks, CD4+ and CD8+ blood T cells expanded clonally at 0.1 to 3.0 mg/kg.

The repertoire was sequenced with immunoSEQ multiplex PCR; TCRdb's copy has only in-frame clones and lacks some. The sample lists more than 85,000 clones, about 79% occurring once. In the case of this clone: No antigen is known for it.

V lost 1 base and J lost 2; bases outside the gene matches: 7. The V gene's germline CDR1 is KGHSH and CDR2 LQKENI. The length of the CDR3 is 18 residues. The source material was CD4+ or CD8+ T cells sorted from blood, sampled in a trial of the OX40 agonist ivuxolimab. The J gene is TRBJ2-2, the V gene TRBV18; TRBD2 agrees at 10 bases. The TCR comes from an adult with an advanced solid tumor such as melanoma, head and neck, liver or kidney cancer. DNA of the CDR3: TGTGCCAGCTCACCACAGGTTCTAGCGGGGGAAAACACCGGGGAGCTGTTTTTT. Protein sequence: CASSPQVLAGENTGELFF. Looking up the rest from reference TRBV18 and TRBJ2-2 gives the full variable domain: NAGVMQNPRHLVRRRGQEARLRCSPMKGHSHVYWYRQLPEEGLKFMVYLQKENIIDESGMPKERFSAEFPKEGPSILRIQQVVRGDSAAYFCASSPQVLAGENTGELFFGEGSRLTVL.